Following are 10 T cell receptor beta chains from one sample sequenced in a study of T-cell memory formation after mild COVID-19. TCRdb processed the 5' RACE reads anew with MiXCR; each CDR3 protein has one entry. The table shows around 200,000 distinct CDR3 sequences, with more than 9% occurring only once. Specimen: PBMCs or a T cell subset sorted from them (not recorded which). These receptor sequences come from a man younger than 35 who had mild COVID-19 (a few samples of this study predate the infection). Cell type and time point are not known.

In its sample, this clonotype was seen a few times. CDR3 residues: CASSFRDLDEQYF. The CDR3 DNA reads as TGTGCCAGCAGCTTCCGGGACCTAGACGAGCAGTACTTC. The V gene is TRBV7-2, the J gene TRBJ2-7; perhaps D is TRBD1 or TRBD2 (5 bases each). CDR1 is SGHTA and CDR2 is FQGNSA in the germline V gene. The CDR3 is 13 residues long. Trimming removed 3 bases at V and 5 bases at J, with 11 bases between.

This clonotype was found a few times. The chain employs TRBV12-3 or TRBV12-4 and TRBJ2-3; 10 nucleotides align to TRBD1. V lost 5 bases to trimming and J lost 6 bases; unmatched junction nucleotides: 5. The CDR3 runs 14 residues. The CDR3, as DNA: TGTGCCAGCAGTCATCGACAGGGGGCGGATACGCAGTATTTT. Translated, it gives CASSHRQGADTQYF.

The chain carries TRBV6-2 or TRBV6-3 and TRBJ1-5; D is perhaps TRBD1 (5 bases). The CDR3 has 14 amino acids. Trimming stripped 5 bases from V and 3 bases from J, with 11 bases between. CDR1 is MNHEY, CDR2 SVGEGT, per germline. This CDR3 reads CASSRSQDNQPQHF. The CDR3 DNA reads TGTGCCAGCAGTCGCTCACAGGACAATCAGCCCCAGCATTTT.

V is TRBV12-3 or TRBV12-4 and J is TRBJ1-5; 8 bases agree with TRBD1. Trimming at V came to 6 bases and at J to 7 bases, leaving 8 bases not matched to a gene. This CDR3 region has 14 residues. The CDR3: CASRKQGGRQPQHF. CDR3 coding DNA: TGTGCCAGCAGAAAACAGGGGGGCAGGCAGCCCCAGCATTTT.

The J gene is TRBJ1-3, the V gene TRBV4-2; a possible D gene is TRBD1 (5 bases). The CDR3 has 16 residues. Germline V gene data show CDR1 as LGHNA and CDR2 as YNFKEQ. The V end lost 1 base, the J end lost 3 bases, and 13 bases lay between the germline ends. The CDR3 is CASSQGEGASGNTIYF. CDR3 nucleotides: TGTGCCAGCAGCCAAGGGGAAGGGGCGAGTGGAAACACCATATATTTT.

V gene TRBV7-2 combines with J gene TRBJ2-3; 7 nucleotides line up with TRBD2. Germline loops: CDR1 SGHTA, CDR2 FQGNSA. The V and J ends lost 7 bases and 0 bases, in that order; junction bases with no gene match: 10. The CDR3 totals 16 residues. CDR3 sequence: CASTLLGLTSTDTQYF. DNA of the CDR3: TGTGCCAGCACCCTATTGGGACTAACTAGCACAGATACGCAGTATTTT. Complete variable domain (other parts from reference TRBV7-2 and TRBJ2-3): GAGVSQSPSNKVTEKGKDVELRCDPISGHTALYWYRQSLGQGLEFLIYFQGNSAPDKSGLPSDRFSAERTGGSVSTLTIQRTQQEDSAVYLCASTLLGLTSTDTQYFGPGTRLTVL.

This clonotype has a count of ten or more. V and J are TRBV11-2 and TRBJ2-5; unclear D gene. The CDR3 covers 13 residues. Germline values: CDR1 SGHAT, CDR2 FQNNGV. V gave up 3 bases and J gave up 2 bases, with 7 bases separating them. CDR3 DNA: TGTGCCAGCAGCTTTTCCGGGCAAGAGACCCAGTACTTC. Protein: CASSFSGQETQYF.

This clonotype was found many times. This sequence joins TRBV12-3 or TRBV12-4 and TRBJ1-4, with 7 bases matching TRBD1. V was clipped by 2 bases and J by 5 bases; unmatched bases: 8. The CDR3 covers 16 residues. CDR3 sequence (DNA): TGTGCCAGCAGTTTAAGCTCAGGGGGAGGGAATGAAAAACTGTTTTTT. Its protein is CASSLSSGGGNEKLFF.

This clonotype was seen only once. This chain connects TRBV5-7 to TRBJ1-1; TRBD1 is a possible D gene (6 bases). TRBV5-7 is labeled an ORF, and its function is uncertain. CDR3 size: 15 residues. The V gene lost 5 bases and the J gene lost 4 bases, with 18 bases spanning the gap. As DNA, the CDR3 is TGTGCCAGCAGTTGTTACCGACAGGTAAGCACTGAAGCTTTCTTT. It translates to CASSCYRQVSTEAFF.

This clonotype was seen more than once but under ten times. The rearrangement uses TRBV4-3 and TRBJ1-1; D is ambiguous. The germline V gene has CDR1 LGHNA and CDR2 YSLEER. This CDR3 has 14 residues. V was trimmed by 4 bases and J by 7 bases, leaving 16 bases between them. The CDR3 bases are TGCGCCAGCAGCCCTCAATTATATACAGTTGAAGCTTTCTTT. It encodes CASSPQLYTVEAFF.